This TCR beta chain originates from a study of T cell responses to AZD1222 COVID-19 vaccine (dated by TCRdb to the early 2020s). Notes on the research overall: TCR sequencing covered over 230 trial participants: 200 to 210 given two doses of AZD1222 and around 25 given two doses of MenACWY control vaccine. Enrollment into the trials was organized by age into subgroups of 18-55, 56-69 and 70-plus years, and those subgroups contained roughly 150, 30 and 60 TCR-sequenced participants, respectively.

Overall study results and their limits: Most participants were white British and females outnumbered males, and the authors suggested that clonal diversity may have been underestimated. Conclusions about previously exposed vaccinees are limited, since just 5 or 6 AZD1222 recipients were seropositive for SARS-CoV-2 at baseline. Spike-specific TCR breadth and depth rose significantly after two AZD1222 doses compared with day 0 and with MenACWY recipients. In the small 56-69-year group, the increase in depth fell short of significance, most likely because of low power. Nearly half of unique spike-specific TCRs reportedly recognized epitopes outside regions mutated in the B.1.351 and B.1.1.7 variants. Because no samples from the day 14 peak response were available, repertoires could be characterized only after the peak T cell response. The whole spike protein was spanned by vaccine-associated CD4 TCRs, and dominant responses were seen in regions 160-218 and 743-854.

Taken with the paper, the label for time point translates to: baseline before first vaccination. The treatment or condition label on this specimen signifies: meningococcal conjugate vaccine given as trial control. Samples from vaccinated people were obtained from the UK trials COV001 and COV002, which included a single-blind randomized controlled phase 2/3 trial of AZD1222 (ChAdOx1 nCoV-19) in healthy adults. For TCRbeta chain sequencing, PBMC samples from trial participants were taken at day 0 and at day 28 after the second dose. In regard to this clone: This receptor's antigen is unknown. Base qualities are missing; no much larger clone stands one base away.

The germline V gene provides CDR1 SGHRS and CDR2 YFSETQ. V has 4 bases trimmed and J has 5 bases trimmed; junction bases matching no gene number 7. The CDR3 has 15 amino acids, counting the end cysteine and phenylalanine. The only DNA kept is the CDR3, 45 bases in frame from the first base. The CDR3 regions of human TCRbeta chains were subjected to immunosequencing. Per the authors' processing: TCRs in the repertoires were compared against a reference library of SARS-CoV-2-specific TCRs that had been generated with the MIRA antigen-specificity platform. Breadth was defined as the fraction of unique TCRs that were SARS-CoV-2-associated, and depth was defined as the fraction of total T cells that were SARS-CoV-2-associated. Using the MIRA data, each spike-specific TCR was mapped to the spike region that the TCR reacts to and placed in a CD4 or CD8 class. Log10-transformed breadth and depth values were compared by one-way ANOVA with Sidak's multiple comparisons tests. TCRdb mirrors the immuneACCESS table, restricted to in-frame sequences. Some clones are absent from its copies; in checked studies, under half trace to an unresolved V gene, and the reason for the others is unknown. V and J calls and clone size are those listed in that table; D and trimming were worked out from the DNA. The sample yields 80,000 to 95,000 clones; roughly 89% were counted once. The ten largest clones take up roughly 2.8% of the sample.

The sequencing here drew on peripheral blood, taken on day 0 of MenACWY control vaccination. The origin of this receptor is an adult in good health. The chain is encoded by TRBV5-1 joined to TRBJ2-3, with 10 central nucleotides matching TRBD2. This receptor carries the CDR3 CASSRTSGGLDTQYF. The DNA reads TGCGCCAGCAGCCGGACTAGCGGAGGGTTAGATACGCAGTATTTT. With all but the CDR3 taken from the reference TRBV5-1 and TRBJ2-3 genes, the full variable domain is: KAGVTQTPRYLIKTRGQQVTLSCSPISGHRSVSWYQQTPGQGLQFLFEYFSETQRNKGNFPGRFSGRQFSNSRSEMNVSTLELGDSALYLCASSRTSGGLDTQYFGPGTRLTVL.